A few counts support the clone carrying this T cell receptor (beta chain). The data belong to a study of read filtering for tumor transcriptome and immune sequencing. The wider study: Mean patient age was roughly 66 years, range about 47 to 85; 16 to 20 male, 11 to 15 female. IR-seq gave about 3.5 to 11 million TCR reads per sample; RNA-seq gave about 75 to 1,400. DNase treatment preceded whole-transcriptome library preparation.

This library used roughly 430 ng RNA and molecular barcoded adaptors spanning alpha/delta and beta/gamma chains. Each CDR3 protein gets one entry after TCRdb re-called the reads with MiXCR. This table holds 60,000 or so distinct CDR3 sequences, approximately 19% found once. Sample: a population of CD138-negative cells sorted from bone marrow. This TCR was recovered from a donor at least 40 years old with multiple myeloma.

As DNA, the CDR3 is TGTGCCAGCAGTATGGCGGGAGGCCGCACAGATACGCAGTATTTT. It yields the protein CASSMAGGRTDTQYF. This chain joins TRBV6-2 or TRBV6-3 and TRBJ2-3, with TRBD2 identical over 8 bases. The CDR3 sequence is 15 residues long. Germline V gives CDR1 MNHEY, CDR2 SVGEGT. Trimming removed 5 bases from V and 1 base from J; junction bases left unmatched: 5.